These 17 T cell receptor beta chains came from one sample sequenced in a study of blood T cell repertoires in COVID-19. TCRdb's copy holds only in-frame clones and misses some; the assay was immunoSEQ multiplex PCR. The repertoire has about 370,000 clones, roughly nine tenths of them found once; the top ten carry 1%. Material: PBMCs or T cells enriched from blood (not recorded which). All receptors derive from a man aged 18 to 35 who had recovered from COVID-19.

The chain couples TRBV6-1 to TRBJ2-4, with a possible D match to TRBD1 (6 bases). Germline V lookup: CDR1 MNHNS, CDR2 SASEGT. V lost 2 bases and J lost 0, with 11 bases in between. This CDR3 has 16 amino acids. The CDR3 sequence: CASSEYRGSAKNIQYF. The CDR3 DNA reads TGTGCCAGCAGTGAATATAGGGGGTCAGCCAAAAACATTCAGTACTTC.

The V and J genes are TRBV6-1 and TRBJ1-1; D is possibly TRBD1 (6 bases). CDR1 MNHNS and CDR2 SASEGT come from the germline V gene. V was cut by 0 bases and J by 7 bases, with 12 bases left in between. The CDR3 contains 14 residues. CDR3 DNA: TGTGCCAGCAGTGAAGCCGGCAGGGGACATGAAGCTTTCTTT. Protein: CASSEAGRGHEAFF.

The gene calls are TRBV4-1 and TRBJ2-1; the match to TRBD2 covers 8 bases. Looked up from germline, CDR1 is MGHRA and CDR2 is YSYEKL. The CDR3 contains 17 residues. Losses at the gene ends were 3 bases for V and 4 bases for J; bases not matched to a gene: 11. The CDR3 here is CASSQTVAGGRYNEQFF. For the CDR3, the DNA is TGCGCCAGCAGCCAGACAGTGGCGGGAGGTAGATACAATGAGCAGTTCTTC.

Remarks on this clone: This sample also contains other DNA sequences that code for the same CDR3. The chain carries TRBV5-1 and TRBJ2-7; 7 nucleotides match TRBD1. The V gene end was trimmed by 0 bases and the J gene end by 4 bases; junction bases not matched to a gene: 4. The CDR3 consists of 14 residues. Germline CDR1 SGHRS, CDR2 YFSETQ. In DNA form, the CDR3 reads TGCGCCAGCAGCTTGGTAGGGGGCGGTTACGAGCAGTACTTC. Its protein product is CASSLVGGGYEQYF.

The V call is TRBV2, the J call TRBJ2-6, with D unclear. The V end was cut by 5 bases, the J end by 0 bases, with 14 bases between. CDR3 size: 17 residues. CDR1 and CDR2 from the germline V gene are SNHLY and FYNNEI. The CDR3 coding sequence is TGTGCCAGCAGTTTAGGTTACAGTAGCTCTGGGGCCAACGTCCTGACTTTC. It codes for CASSLGYSSSGANVLTF.

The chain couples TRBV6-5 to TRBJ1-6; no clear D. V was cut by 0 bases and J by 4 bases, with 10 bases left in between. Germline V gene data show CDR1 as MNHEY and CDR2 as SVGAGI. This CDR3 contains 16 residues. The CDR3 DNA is TGTGCCAGCAGTTACTCCGGGGTAGGATATAATTCACCCCTCCACTTT. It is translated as CASSYSGVGYNSPLHF.

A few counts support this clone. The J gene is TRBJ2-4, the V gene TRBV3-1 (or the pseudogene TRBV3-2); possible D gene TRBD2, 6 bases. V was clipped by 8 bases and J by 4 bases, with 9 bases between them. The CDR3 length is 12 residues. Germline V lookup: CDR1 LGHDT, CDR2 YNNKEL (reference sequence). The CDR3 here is CASGGGKNIQYF. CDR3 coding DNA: TGTGCCAGCGGTGGAGGGAAAAACATTCAGTACTTC.

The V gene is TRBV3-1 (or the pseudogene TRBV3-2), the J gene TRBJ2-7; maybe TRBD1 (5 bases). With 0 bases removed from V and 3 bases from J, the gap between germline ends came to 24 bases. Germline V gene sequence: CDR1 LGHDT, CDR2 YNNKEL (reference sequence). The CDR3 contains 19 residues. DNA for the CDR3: TGTGCCAGCAGCCAAGACCTAAGGGCTTCCCCCAGGGTCCACTACGAGCAGTACTTC. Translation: CASSQDLRASPRVHYEQYF.

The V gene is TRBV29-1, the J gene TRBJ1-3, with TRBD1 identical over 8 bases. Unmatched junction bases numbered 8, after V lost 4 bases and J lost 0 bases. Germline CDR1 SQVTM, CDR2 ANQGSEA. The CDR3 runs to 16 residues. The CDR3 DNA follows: TGCAGCGTTGTGGGGACAGGTTTCTTCTCTGGAAACACCATATATTTT. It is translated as CSVVGTGFFSGNTIYF.

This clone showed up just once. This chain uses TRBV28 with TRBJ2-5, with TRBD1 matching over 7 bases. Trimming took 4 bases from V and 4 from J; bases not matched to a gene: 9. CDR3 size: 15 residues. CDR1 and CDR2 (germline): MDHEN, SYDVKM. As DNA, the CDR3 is TGTGCCAGCAGTTGGACGGGGACAGCAGGAGAGACCCAGTACTTC. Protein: CASSWTGTAGETQYF. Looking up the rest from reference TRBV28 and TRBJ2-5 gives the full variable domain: DVKVTQSSRYLVKRTGEKVFLECVQDMDHENMFWYRQDPGLGLRLIYFSYDVKMKEKGDIPEGYSVSREKKERFSLILESASTNQTSMYLCASSWTGTAGETQYFGPGTRLLVL.

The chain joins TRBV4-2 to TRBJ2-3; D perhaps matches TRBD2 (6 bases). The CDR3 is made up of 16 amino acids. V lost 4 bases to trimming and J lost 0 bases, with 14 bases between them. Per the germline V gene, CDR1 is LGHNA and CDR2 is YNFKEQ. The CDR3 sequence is CASSPTGLLSTDTQYF. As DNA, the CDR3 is TGTGCCAGCAGCCCTACGGGACTTCTTAGCACAGATACGCAGTATTTT.

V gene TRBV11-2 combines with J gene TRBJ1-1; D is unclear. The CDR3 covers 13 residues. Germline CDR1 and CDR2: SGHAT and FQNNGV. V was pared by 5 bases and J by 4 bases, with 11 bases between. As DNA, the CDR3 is TGTGCCAGCAGCCCCCCAGGAGGCACTGAAGCTTTCTTT. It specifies CASSPPGGTEAFF.

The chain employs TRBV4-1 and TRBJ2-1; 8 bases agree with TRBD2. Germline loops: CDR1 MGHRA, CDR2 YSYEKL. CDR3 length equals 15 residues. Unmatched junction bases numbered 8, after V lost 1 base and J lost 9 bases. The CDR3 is CASSQVQRGRGEQFF. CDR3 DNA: TGCGCCAGCAGCCAAGTCCAGCGGGGGAGGGGTGAGCAGTTCTTC.

The CDR3 region has the DNA TGCGCCAGCAGCTTGGCCAGGGATAATTCACCCCTCCACTTT. Protein: CASSLARDNSPLHF. The chain links TRBV5-1 to TRBJ1-6; a possible D gene is TRBD1 (5 bases). There are 14 residues in the CDR3. Trimming shortened V by 0 bases and J by 5 bases, and 6 bases separated the two germline ends. Germline V gene lookup returns CDR1 SGHRS and CDR2 YFSETQ. Drawing the rest from reference TRBV5-1 and TRBJ1-6, the complete variable domain is KAGVTQTPRYLIKTRGQQVTLSCSPISGHRSVSWYQQTPGQGLQFLFEYFSETQRNKGNFPGRFSGRQFSNSRSEMNVSTLELGDSALYLCASSLARDNSPLHFGNGTRLTVT.

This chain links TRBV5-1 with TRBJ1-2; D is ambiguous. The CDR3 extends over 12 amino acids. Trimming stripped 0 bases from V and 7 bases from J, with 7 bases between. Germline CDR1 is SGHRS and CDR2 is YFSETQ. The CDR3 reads CASSLDVGGYTF. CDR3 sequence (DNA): TGCGCCAGCAGCTTGGATGTCGGTGGCTACACCTTC.

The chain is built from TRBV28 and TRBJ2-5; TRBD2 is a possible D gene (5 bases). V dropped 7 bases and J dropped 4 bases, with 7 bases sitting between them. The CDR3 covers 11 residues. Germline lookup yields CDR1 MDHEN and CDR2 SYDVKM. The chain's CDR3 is CASNAGETQYF. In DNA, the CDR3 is TGTGCCAGCAACGCGGGAGAGACCCAGTACTTC.

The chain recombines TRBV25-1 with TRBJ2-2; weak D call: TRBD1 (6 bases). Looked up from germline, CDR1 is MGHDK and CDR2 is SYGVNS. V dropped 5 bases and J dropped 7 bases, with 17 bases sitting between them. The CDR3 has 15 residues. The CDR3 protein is CASSPRGRPSGELFF. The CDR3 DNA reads TGTGCCAGCAGTCCCAGGGGAAGGCCTAGCGGGGAGCTGTTTTTT.